Listed below are T cell receptor beta chains from one sample, sequenced in a study of blood T cell repertoires in COVID-19. The data were produced by immunoSEQ multiplex PCR, yet TCRdb's version contains in-frame clones alone and is incomplete. The sample gives some 390,000 clones, roughly 91% of which show up once; approximately 1.5% is in the top ten. Sequenced: PBMCs or T cells enriched from blood (not recorded which). The receptors come from a woman aged 30 to 39 who had recovered from COVID-19. The CDR3 runs from the conserved cysteine through the conserved F or W. The order of the fields is V gene, clone size, D gene, J gene, CDR3 DNA, CDR3 protein. D genes are given only for firm matches. Only part of the rows carry a size: once, few, many, or a class if the clone is expanded.

v_call: TRBV19; clone_size: .; d_call: TRBD2; j_call: TRBJ2-7; cdr3_nt: TGTGCCAGCCGGCGGGAGGCTGGCTCCTACGAGCAGTACTTC; cdr3_aa: CASRREAGSYEQYF
v_call: TRBV4-2; clone_size: .; d_call: TRBD1; j_call: TRBJ1-3; cdr3_nt: TGTGCCAGCAGCCAGCCGACAGGGCCTGGAAACACCATATATTTT; cdr3_aa: CASSQPTGPGNTIYF
v_call: TRBV5-6; clone_size: .; d_call: TRBD2; j_call: TRBJ2-1; cdr3_nt: TGTGCCAGCAGCAGGACTAGCGGGGCGCCCCGAGAGCAGTTCTTC; cdr3_aa: CASSRTSGAPREQFF
v_call: TRBV6-5; clone_size: .; d_call: .; j_call: TRBJ2-2; cdr3_nt: TGTGCCAGCATTGGGACTGCCGGGGAGCTGTTTTTT; cdr3_aa: CASIGTAGELFF
v_call: TRBV27; clone_size: .; d_call: TRBD2; j_call: TRBJ2-1; cdr3_nt: TGTGCCAGCAGCCATCGTCGTCGGGAGGGGTACAATGAGCAGTTCTTC; cdr3_aa: CASSHRRREGYNEQFF
v_call: TRBV12-3/TRBV12-4; clone_size: .; d_call: .; j_call: TRBJ2-5; cdr3_nt: TGTGCCAGCAGTTTTGGGGGGGCCCAGACCCAGTACTTC; cdr3_aa: CASSFGGAQTQYF
v_call: TRBV28; clone_size: few; d_call: .; j_call: TRBJ2-5; cdr3_nt: TGTGCCAGCAGCTTAAACAGGGATTCAAACAGGGAGGGGGAGACCCAGTACTTC; cdr3_aa: CASSLNRDSNREGETQYF
v_call: TRBV5-4; clone_size: .; d_call: .; j_call: TRBJ2-7; cdr3_nt: TGTGCCAGCAGCTTAGGGGGCGGGGACTTCGGGTACGAGCAGTACTTC; cdr3_aa: CASSLGGGDFGYEQYF
v_call: TRBV7-2; clone_size: .; d_call: .; j_call: TRBJ1-6; cdr3_nt: TGTGCCAGCAGCTTAGATCCCTGGGGGGGGGCAGTTTCACCCCTCCACTTT; cdr3_aa: CASSLDPWGGAVSPLHF
v_call: TRBV9; clone_size: .; d_call: TRBD2; j_call: TRBJ2-5; cdr3_nt: TGTGCCAGCAGCGTAGGGGGAGGGTTGGTCCAAGAGACCCAGTACTTC; cdr3_aa: CASSVGGGLVQETQYF
v_call: TRBV6-2/TRBV6-3; clone_size: .; d_call: TRBD2; j_call: TRBJ2-7; cdr3_nt: TGTGCCAGCAGTTACGGGGTAGCGGGAGCCTACGAGCAGTACTTC; cdr3_aa: CASSYGVAGAYEQYF
v_call: TRBV30; clone_size: .; d_call: .; j_call: TRBJ2-7; cdr3_nt: TGTGCCTGGAGACGGACAACGGGCGAGCAGTACTTC; cdr3_aa: CAWRRTTGEQYF
v_call: TRBV12-3/TRBV12-4; clone_size: few; d_call: TRBD1; j_call: TRBJ1-6; cdr3_nt: TGTGCCAGCAGTACAGGGGTTAATTCACCCCTCCACTTT; cdr3_aa: CASSTGVNSPLHF
v_call: TRBV9; clone_size: .; d_call: TRBD2; j_call: TRBJ2-7; cdr3_nt: TGTGCCAGCAGTACGACTAGCGGGGTATACGAGCAGTACTTC; cdr3_aa: CASSTTSGVYEQYF
v_call: TRBV5-1; clone_size: once; d_call: TRBD1; j_call: TRBJ2-2; cdr3_nt: TGCGCCAGCAGCTCGACAGGGTTCCAAACCGGGGAGCTGTTTTTT; cdr3_aa: CASSSTGFQTGELFF
v_call: TRBV7-2; clone_size: .; d_call: .; j_call: TRBJ2-1; cdr3_nt: TGTGCCAGCAGCCTCGGGGACAATGAGCAGTTCTTC; cdr3_aa: CASSLGDNEQFF
v_call: TRBV25-1; clone_size: .; d_call: .; j_call: TRBJ1-4; cdr3_nt: TGTGCCAGCAGCCGCGAGAAACTGTTTTTT; cdr3_aa: CASSREKLFF
v_call: TRBV18; clone_size: .; d_call: .; j_call: TRBJ2-6; cdr3_nt: TGTGCCAGCTCACAGCTCAAAACAGGCTCTGGGGCCAACGTCCTGACTTTC; cdr3_aa: CASSQLKTGSGANVLTF
v_call: TRBV3-1/TRBV3-2; clone_size: .; d_call: .; j_call: TRBJ1-4; cdr3_nt: TGTGCCAGCAGCCAAGCGATACGGAGGGAATGGCGAGAAAAACTGTTTTTT; cdr3_aa: CASSQAIRREWREKLFF
v_call: TRBV5-6; clone_size: .; d_call: TRBD2; j_call: TRBJ2-1; cdr3_nt: TGTGCCAGCAGCGCTCTAGCGGGGGGGGGCTCCTACAATGAGCAGTTCTTC; cdr3_aa: CASSALAGGGSYNEQFF
v_call: TRBV4-1; clone_size: .; d_call: TRBD1; j_call: TRBJ1-2; cdr3_nt: TGCGCCAGCAGCCAAGCTCCCCAGGGGGCGGGTGGCTACACCTTC; cdr3_aa: CASSQAPQGAGGYTF
v_call: TRBV27; clone_size: .; d_call: .; j_call: TRBJ1-5; cdr3_nt: TGTGCCAGCGGAAGGGGTCAGCCCCAGCATTTT; cdr3_aa: CASGRGQPQHF
v_call: TRBV11-2; clone_size: .; d_call: TRBD2; j_call: TRBJ2-3; cdr3_nt: TGTGCCAGCAGCCGACTAGCGGAAAGCACAGATACGCAGTATTTT; cdr3_aa: CASSRLAESTDTQYF
v_call: TRBV7-2; clone_size: .; d_call: .; j_call: TRBJ1-6; cdr3_nt: TGTGCCAGCAGCCTCGAGGCGGGAAGGCCCTATTTTTTT; cdr3_aa: CASSLEAGRPYFF
v_call: TRBV5-4; clone_size: .; d_call: TRBD2; j_call: TRBJ2-1; cdr3_nt: TGTGCCTCCCATAGCGGGAATAATGAGCAGTTCTTC; cdr3_aa: CASHSGNNEQFF
v_call: TRBV28; clone_size: .; d_call: .; j_call: TRBJ1-2; cdr3_nt: TGTGCCAGCACCATACAGGGTTTGGGCTATGGCTACACCTTC; cdr3_aa: CASTIQGLGYGYTF
v_call: TRBV4-2; clone_size: once; d_call: TRBD2; j_call: TRBJ2-1; cdr3_nt: TGTGCCAGCAGCCCCCCGGGACTAGCGGGGGACAATGAGCAGTTCTTC; cdr3_aa: CASSPPGLAGDNEQFF
v_call: TRBV30; clone_size: .; d_call: .; j_call: TRBJ1-5; cdr3_nt: TGTGCCTGGAGTGTAAGAGGACAGCGATATAGCAATCAGCCCCAGCATTTT; cdr3_aa: CAWSVRGQRYSNQPQHF
v_call: TRBV3-1/TRBV3-2; clone_size: .; d_call: TRBD1; j_call: TRBJ1-5; cdr3_nt: TGTGCCAGCAGCCCCCAAACAGGGGGAAATCAGCCCCAGCATTTT; cdr3_aa: CASSPQTGGNQPQHF
v_call: TRBV9; clone_size: few; d_call: .; j_call: TRBJ1-5; cdr3_nt: TGTGCCAGCAGCGTAGACGGGGGAGAGGGCAATCAGCCCCAGCATTTT; cdr3_aa: CASSVDGGEGNQPQHF
v_call: TRBV20-1; clone_size: .; d_call: TRBD2; j_call: TRBJ2-5; cdr3_nt: TGCAGTGCTAGTCACGGGACTAGCGGGGATGCAGAGACCCAGTACTTC; cdr3_aa: CSASHGTSGDAETQYF
v_call: TRBV18; clone_size: .; d_call: .; j_call: TRBJ1-5; cdr3_nt: TGTGCCAGCTCACCAACGCGGGGATTCAATCAGCCCCAGCATTTT; cdr3_aa: CASSPTRGFNQPQHF
v_call: TRBV3-1/TRBV3-2; clone_size: .; d_call: .; j_call: TRBJ2-6; cdr3_nt: TGTGCCAGCAGCCCACAACAAGGAGGCTCTGGGGCCAACGTCCTGACTTTC; cdr3_aa: CASSPQQGGSGANVLTF
v_call: TRBV9; clone_size: .; d_call: .; j_call: TRBJ2-6; cdr3_nt: TGTGCCAGCAGCGTCACATCTGGGGCCAACGTCCTGACTTTC; cdr3_aa: CASSVTSGANVLTF
v_call: TRBV5-1; clone_size: .; d_call: .; j_call: TRBJ1-1; cdr3_nt: TGCGCCAGCAGTTGGCGGGACCTAGGGACTGAAGCTTTCTTT; cdr3_aa: CASSWRDLGTEAFF
v_call: TRBV9; clone_size: .; d_call: .; j_call: TRBJ2-1; cdr3_nt: TGTGCCAGCAGTTTGAGGGCCTCCCGGAGGTCCAATGAGCAGTTCTTC; cdr3_aa: CASSLRASRRSNEQFF
v_call: TRBV12-3/TRBV12-4; clone_size: once; d_call: .; j_call: TRBJ1-5; cdr3_nt: TGTGCCAGCAGTACAACAGGCCGACAGCCCCAGCATTTT; cdr3_aa: CASSTTGRQPQHF
v_call: TRBV3-1/TRBV3-2; clone_size: .; d_call: .; j_call: TRBJ1-4; cdr3_nt: TGTGCCAGCAGTCCCTCTGCCAGGGTTGTATCTAATGAAAAACTGTTTTTT; cdr3_aa: CASSPSARVVSNEKLFF
v_call: TRBV15; clone_size: .; d_call: TRBD2; j_call: TRBJ2-7; cdr3_nt: TGTGCCACCAGCAGCGCTGGGTGGGCTAGCGGGACCTACGAGCAGTACTTC; cdr3_aa: CATSSAGWASGTYEQYF
v_call: TRBV7-2; clone_size: .; d_call: .; j_call: TRBJ1-6; cdr3_nt: TGTGCCAGCATCGAAACGGCAGGGTCCCTTAGACCCCTCCACTTT; cdr3_aa: CASIETAGSLRPLHF
v_call: TRBV6-5; clone_size: .; d_call: .; j_call: TRBJ1-2; cdr3_nt: TGTGCCAGCTTCCGGGGGGCATACGGCTACACCTTC; cdr3_aa: CASFRGAYGYTF
v_call: TRBV2; clone_size: .; d_call: TRBD1; j_call: TRBJ1-2; cdr3_nt: TGTGCCAGCAGTGAAGCGGGAGGACAGGGGATCGATGGCTACACCTTC; cdr3_aa: CASSEAGGQGIDGYTF
v_call: TRBV7-8; clone_size: .; d_call: TRBD2; j_call: TRBJ2-7; cdr3_nt: TGTGCCAGCAGCTTAAAGCGGGAGGGCCGATCCTACGAGCAGTACTTC; cdr3_aa: CASSLKREGRSYEQYF
v_call: TRBV7-2; clone_size: .; d_call: .; j_call: TRBJ1-1; cdr3_nt: TGTGCCAGCAGCCCCTGGACAAATATGAACACTGAAGCTTTCTTT; cdr3_aa: CASSPWTNMNTEAFF
v_call: TRBV28; clone_size: .; d_call: .; j_call: TRBJ1-6; cdr3_nt: TGTGCCAGCGGCCCCGGGACACAAAGCTCCTATAATTCACCCCTCCACTTT; cdr3_aa: CASGPGTQSSYNSPLHF
v_call: TRBV12-5; clone_size: .; d_call: .; j_call: TRBJ2-1; cdr3_nt: TGTGCTAGTGGTACCCGGGACGGAGGGGACAATGAGCAGTTCTTC; cdr3_aa: CASGTRDGGDNEQFF
v_call: TRBV29-1; clone_size: .; d_call: .; j_call: TRBJ2-7; cdr3_nt: TGCAGCGTTTCCCACAGGGGGGGCGAGCAGTACTTC; cdr3_aa: CSVSHRGGEQYF
v_call: TRBV19; clone_size: .; d_call: TRBD2; j_call: TRBJ2-6; cdr3_nt: TGTGCCAGTAGTAGAGGACTAGCGGGAGTGAGCTCTGGGGCCAACGTCCTGACTTTC; cdr3_aa: CASSRGLAGVSSGANVLTF
v_call: TRBV5-4; clone_size: once; d_call: .; j_call: TRBJ2-1; cdr3_nt: TGTGCCAGCAGCCAGGGACTTAACAATGAGCAGTTCTTC; cdr3_aa: CASSQGLNNEQFF
v_call: TRBV19; clone_size: .; d_call: .; j_call: TRBJ2-2; cdr3_nt: TGTGCCAGTAGTATCTGGGGGGTCGCGAACACCGGGGAGCTGTTTTTT; cdr3_aa: CASSIWGVANTGELFF
v_call: TRBV29-1; clone_size: few; d_call: .; j_call: TRBJ2-7; cdr3_nt: TGCAGCGTTGCGGCAGGGGCCTACGAGCAGTACTTC; cdr3_aa: CSVAAGAYEQYF
v_call: TRBV24-1; clone_size: .; d_call: .; j_call: TRBJ2-2; cdr3_nt: TGTGCCACCAGTGATTCGTCAGCAGGGGCACCTCACCCCGGGGAGCTGTTTTTT; cdr3_aa: CATSDSSAGAPHPGELFF
v_call: TRBV7-8; clone_size: .; d_call: .; j_call: TRBJ1-6; cdr3_nt: TGTGCCAGCAGCTTGACGTCCGGGGGACATAATTCACCCCTCCACTTT; cdr3_aa: CASSLTSGGHNSPLHF
v_call: TRBV3-1/TRBV3-2; clone_size: .; d_call: .; j_call: TRBJ2-7; cdr3_nt: TGTGCCAGCAGCCAAGGTCAGGGGTTTTACGAGCAGTACTTC; cdr3_aa: CASSQGQGFYEQYF
v_call: TRBV7-8; clone_size: .; d_call: .; j_call: TRBJ2-7; cdr3_nt: TGTGCCAGCAGCCACCATGCGGGCGAGCAGTACTTC; cdr3_aa: CASSHHAGEQYF